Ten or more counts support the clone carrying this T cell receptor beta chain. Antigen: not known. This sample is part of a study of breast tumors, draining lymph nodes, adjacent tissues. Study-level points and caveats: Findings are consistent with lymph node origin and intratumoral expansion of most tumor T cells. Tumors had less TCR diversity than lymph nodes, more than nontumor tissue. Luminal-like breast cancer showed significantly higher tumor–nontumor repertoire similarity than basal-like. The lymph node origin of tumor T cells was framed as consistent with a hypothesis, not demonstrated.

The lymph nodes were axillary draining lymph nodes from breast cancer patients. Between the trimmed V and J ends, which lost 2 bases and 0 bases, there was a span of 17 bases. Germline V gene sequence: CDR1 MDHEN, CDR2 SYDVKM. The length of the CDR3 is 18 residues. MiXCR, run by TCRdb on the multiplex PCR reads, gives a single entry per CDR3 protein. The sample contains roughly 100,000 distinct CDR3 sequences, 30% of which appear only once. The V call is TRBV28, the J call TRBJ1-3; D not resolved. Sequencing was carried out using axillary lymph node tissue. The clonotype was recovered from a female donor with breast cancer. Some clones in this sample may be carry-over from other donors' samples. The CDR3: CASSLASPGRPSGNTIYF. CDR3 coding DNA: TGTGCCAGCAGTTTAGCTTCCCCCGGACGCCCCTCTGGAAACACCATATATTTT.